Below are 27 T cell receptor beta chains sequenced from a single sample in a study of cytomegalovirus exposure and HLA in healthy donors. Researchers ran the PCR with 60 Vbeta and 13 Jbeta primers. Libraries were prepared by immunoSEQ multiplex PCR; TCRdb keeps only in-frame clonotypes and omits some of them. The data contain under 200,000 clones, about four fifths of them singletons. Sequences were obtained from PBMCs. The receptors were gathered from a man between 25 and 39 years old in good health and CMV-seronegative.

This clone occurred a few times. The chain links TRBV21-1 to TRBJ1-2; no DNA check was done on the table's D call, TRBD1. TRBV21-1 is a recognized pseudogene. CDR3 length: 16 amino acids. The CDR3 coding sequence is TGTGCCAGCAGCAATGGGACAGGGCTGAGAACCTATGGCTACACCTTC. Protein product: CASSNGTGLRTYGYTF.

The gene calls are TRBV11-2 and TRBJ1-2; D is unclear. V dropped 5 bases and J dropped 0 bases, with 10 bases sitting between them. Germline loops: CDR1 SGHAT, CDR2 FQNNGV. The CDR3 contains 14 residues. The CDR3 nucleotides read TGTGCCAGCAGCCGGGGAAGATCTAACTATGGCTACACCTTC. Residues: CASSRGRSNYGYTF.

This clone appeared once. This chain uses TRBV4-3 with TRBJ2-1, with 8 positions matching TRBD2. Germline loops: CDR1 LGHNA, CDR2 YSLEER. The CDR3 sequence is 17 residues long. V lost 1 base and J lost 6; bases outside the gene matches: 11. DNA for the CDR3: TGCGCCAGCAGCCAAGGGGCGGGTCGGGGGGGAATCAATGAGCAGTTCTTC. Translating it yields CASSQGAGRGGINEQFF.

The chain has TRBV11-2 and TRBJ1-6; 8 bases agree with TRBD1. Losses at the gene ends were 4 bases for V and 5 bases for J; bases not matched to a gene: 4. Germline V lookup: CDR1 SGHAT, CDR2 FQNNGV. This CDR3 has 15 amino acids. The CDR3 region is CASSYPTGDNSPLHF. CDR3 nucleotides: TGTGCCAGCAGCTATCCGACAGGGGATAATTCACCCCTCCACTTT.

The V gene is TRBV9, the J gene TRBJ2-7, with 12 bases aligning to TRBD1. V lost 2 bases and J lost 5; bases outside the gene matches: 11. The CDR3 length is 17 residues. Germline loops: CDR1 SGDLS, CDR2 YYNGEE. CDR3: CASSVHPGQGAGNEQYF. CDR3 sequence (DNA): TGTGCCAGCAGCGTTCACCCGGGACAGGGGGCCGGGAACGAGCAGTACTTC. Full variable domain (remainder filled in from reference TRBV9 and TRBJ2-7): DSGVTQTPKHLITATGQRVTLRCSPRSGDLSVYWYQQSLDQGLQFLIQYYNGEERAKGNILERFSAQQFPDLHSELNLSSLELGDSALYFCASSVHPGQGAGNEQYFGPGTRLTVT.

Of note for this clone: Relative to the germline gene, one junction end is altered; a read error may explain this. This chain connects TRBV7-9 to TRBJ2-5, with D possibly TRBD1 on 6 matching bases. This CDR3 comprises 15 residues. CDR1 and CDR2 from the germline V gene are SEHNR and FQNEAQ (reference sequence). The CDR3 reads CSSSYRALRRETQYF. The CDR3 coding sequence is TGTTCCAGCAGCTACAGGGCTTTGAGGCGAGAGACCCAGTACTTC.

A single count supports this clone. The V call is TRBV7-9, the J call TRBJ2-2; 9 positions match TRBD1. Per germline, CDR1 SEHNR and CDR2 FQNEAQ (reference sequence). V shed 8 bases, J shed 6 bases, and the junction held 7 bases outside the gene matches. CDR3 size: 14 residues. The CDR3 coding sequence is TGTGCCAGCCCACCGGGACAGGGTCCCGGGGAGCTGTTTTTT. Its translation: CASPPGQGPGELFF.

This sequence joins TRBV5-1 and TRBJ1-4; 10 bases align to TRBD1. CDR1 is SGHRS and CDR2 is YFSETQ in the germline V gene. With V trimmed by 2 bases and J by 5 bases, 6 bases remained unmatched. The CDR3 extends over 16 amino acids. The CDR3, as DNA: TGCGCCAGCAGCTTTGGACCGGGACAGGGGAATGAAAAACTGTTTTTT. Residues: CASSFGPGQGNEKLFF.

Written as DNA, the CDR3 is TGTGCCAGCAGTGATCCCCTCAGGACTAGCGGCCTCACAGATACGCAGTATTTT. Translation gives CASSDPLRTSGLTDTQYF. The genes are TRBV6-1 and TRBJ2-3, with TRBD2 identical over 10 bases. This CDR3 region has 18 residues. The V segment lost 3 bases and the J segment 2 bases; nucleotides outside the gene matches: 11. CDR1 and CDR2 (germline): MNHNS, SASEGT.

CDR3 in DNA: TGTGCCAGCAGCTTGTGGGCGACAGGGGGCGGAGAGACCCAGTACTTC. Protein product: CASSLWATGGGETQYF. The gene calls are TRBV5-6 and TRBJ2-5; 10 nucleotides match TRBD1. Losses at the gene ends were 1 base for V and 4 bases for J; bases not matched to a gene: 7. Germline V lookup: CDR1 SGHDT, CDR2 YYEEEE. This CDR3 has 16 residues.

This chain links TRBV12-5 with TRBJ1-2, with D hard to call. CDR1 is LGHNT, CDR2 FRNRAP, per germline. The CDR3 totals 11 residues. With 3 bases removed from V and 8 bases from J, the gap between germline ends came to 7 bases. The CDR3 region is CASGFPGGYTF. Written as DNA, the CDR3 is TGTGCTAGTGGTTTCCCGGGAGGCTACACCTTC.

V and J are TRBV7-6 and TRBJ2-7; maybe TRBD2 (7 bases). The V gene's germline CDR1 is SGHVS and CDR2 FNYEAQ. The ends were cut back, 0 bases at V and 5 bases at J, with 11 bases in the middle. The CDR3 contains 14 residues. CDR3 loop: CASSLAGGEDEQYF. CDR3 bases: TGTGCCAGCAGCTTAGCAGGGGGGGAGGACGAGCAGTACTTC.

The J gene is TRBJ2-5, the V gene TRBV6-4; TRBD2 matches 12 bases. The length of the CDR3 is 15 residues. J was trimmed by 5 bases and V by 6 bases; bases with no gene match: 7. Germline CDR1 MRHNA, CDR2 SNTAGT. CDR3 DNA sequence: TGTGCCAGCAGCCGACTAGCGGGAGAGGGGGAGACCCAGTACTTC. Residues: CASSRLAGEGETQYF.

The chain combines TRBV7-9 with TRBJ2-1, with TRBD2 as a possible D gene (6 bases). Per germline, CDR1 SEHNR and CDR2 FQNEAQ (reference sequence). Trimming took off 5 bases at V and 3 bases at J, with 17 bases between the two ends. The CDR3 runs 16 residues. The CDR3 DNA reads TGTGCCAGCAGCCCTGGGGGGACGGGGGTCTACAATGAGCAGTTCTTC. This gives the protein CASSPGGTGVYNEQFF.

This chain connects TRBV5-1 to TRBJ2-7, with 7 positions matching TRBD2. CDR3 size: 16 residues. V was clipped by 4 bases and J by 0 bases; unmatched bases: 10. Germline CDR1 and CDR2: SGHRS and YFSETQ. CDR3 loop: CASSPVAGFSSYEQYF. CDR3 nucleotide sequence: TGCGCCAGCAGCCCCGTAGCGGGCTTCAGCTCCTACGAGCAGTACTTC.

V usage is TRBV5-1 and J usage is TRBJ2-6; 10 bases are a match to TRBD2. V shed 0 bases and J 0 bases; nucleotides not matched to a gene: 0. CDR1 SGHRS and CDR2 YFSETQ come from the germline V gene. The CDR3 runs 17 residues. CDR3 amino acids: CASSLGLAGSGANVLTF. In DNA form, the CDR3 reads TGCGCCAGCAGCTTGGGACTAGCGGGCTCTGGGGCCAACGTCCTGACTTTC.

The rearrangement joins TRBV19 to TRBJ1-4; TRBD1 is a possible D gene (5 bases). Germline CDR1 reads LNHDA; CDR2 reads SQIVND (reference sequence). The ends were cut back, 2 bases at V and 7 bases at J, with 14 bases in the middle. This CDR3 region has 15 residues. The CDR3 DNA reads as TGTGCCAGTAGTATACGGGACTCTGGGAGTGAAAAACTGTTTTTT. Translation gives CASSIRDSGSEKLFF.

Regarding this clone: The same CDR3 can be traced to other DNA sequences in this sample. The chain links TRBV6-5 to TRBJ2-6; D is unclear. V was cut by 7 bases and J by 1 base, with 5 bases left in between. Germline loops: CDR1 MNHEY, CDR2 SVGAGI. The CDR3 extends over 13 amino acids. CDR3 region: CASTSSGANVLTF. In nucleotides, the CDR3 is TGTGCCAGCACCTCGTCTGGGGCCAACGTCCTGACTTTC.

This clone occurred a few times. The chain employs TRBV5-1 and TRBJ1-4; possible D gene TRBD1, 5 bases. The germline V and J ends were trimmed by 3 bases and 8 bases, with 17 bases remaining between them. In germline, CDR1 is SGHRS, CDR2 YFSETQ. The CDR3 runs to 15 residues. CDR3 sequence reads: CASSSGSSGGEKLFF. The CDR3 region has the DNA TGCGCCAGCAGCTCAGGGAGTTCGGGGGGAGAAAAACTGTTTTTT.

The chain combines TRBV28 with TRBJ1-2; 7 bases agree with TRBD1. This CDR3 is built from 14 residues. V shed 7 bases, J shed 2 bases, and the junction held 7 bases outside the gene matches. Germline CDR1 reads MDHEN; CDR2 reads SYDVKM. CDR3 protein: CASTPDRINYGYTF. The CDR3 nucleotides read TGTGCCAGCACCCCGGACAGGATCAACTATGGCTACACCTTC.

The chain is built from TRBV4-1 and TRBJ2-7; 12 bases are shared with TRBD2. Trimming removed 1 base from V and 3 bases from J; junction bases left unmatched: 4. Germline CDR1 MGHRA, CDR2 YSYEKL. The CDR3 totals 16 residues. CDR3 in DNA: TGCGCCAGCAGCCAAGGGCTAGCGGGAGGGTACTACGAGCAGTACTTC. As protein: CASSQGLAGGYYEQYF.

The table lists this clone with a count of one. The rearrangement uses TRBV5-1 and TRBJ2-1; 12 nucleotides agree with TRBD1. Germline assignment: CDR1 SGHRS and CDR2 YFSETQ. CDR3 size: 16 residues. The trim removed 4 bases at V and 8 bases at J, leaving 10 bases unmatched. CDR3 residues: CASSAEGTGGSYEQFF. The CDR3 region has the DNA TGCGCCAGCAGCGCGGAGGGGACAGGGGGCTCGTATGAGCAGTTCTTC.

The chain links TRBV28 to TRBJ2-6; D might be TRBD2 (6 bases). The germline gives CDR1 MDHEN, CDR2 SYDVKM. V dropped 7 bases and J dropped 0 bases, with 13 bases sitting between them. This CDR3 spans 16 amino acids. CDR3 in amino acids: CASIGGAHSGANVLTF. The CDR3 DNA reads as TGTGCCAGCATAGGAGGGGCCCACTCTGGGGCCAACGTCCTGACTTTC.

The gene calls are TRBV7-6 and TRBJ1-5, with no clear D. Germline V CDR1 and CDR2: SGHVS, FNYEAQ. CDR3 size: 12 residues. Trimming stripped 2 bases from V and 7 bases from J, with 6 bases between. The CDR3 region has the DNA TGTGCCAGCAGCTTACCGGGGCAGCCCCAGCATTTT. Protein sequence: CASSLPGQPQHF.

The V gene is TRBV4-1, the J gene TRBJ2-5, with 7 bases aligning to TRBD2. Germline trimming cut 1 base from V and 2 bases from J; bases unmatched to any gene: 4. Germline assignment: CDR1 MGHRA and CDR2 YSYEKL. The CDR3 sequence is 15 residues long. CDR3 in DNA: TGCGCCAGCAGCCAAGTTCCCGGGGGGCAAGAGACCCAGTACTTC. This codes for CASSQVPGGQETQYF.

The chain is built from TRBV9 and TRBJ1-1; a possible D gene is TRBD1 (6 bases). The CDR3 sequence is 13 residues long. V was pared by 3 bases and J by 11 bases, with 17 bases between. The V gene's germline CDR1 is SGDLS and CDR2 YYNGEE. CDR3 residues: CASSAQGRPSAFF. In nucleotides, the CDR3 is TGTGCCAGCAGCGCGCAGGGGCGTCCTTCCGCTTTCTTT.

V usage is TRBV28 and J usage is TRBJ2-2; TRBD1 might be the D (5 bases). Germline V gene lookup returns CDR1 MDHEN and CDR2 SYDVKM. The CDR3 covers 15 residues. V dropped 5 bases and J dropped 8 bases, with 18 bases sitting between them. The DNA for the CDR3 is TGTGCCAGCAGTATCCGTCTAGGGGTAGGGGGGGAGCTGTTTTTT. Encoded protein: CASSIRLGVGGELFF.